These T cell receptor beta chains were read from a single sample in a study of radiotherapy plus CTLA-4 blockade in lung cancer. Generated by immunoSEQ multiplex PCR, the TCRdb table keeps only in-frame clones and is missing some. Of 100,000 to 150,000 clones in the sample, more than 65% are singletons; the top ten hold approximately 5.2%. Sample: peripheral blood, taken from a patient treated with radiotherapy plus ipilimumab. These receptors all stem from a human donor with non-small cell lung cancer who had a partial response to radiotherapy plus ipilimumab. Each CDR3 is given with its conserved first and last residue. A D gene is named only where the DNA matches it firmly. Size tells how often a clone was seen (once, few, many) or the class of an expanded clone, and some rows leave it out.

v_gene	abundance	j_gene	d_gene	CDR3aa	CDR3nt
TRBV6-5	NA	TRBJ1-2	NA	CASSWREGHDGYTF	TGTGCCAGCAGTTGGCGGGAAGGGCATGATGGCTACACCTTC
TRBV18	NA	TRBJ2-3	NA	CASSKKGSSAIGDTQYF	TGTGCCAGCTCAAAAAAAGGTTCTAGCGCTATTGGGGATACGCAGTATTTT
TRBV19	NA	TRBJ2-6	TRBD1	CASSEDRGFSGANVLTF	TGTGCCAGTAGCGAGGACAGGGGATTCTCTGGGGCCAACGTCCTGACTTTC
TRBV7-3	NA	TRBJ2-6	NA	CASSLTAGTGANVLTF	TGTGCCAGCAGCTTAACTGCGGGGACTGGGGCCAACGTCCTGACTTTC
TRBV6-1	NA	TRBJ2-7	TRBD1	CASSTGTGGYEQYF	TGTGCCAGCAGCACGGGGACAGGGGGCTACGAGCAGTACTTC
TRBV9	NA	TRBJ1-6	NA	CASSPGFNSPLHF	TGTGCCAGCAGCCCAGGTTTTAATTCACCCCTCCACTTT
TRBV27	NA	TRBJ1-5	TRBD1	CASRPGGSSQPQHF	TGTGCCAGCAGGCCAGGGGGCTCCAGTCAGCCCCAGCATTTT
TRBV5-1	NA	TRBJ2-7	NA	CASSLEPYEQYF	TGCGCCAGCAGCTTAGAGCCCTACGAGCAGTACTTC
TRBV4-2	NA	TRBJ1-5	TRBD1	CASSQDPDRAHQPQHF	TGTGCCAGCAGCCAAGATCCGGACAGGGCCCATCAGCCCCAGCATTTT
TRBV6-5	few	TRBJ2-2	NA	CASTDGGGELFF	TGTGCCAGCACTGACGGCGGCGGGGAGCTGTTTTTT
TRBV6-5	NA	TRBJ1-6	NA	CASSISSYNSPLHF	TGTGCCAGCAGCATCAGCTCCTATAATTCACCCCTCCACTTT
TRBV7-2	NA	TRBJ2-1	TRBD2	CASSLSGSSYNEQFF	TGTGCCAGCAGCCTCAGCGGGAGCTCCTACAATGAGCAGTTCTTC
TRBV6-1	NA	TRBJ2-5	NA	CASSGGGGETQYF	TGTGCCAGCAGTGGGGGAGGAGGAGAGACCCAGTACTTC
TRBV30	NA	TRBJ2-3	TRBD2	CAWSLLAGGGDTQYF	TGTGCCTGGAGTTTACTAGCGGGAGGTGGAGATACGCAGTATTTT
TRBV30	NA	TRBJ2-3	NA	CAWSTGSTDTQYF	TGTGCCTGGAGTACCGGGAGCACAGATACGCAGTATTTT
TRBV18	few	TRBJ2-7	NA	CASSPPAGGGEQYF	TGTGCCAGCTCACCACCAGCCGGGGGAGGCGAGCAGTACTTC
TRBV7-9	NA	TRBJ2-3	TRBD2	CASTPPPSGITDTQYF	TGTGCCAGCACCCCACCCCCTAGCGGGATCACAGATACGCAGTATTTT
TRBV2	NA	TRBJ1-2	NA	CASSLRSREGYTF	TGTGCCAGCAGCTTAAGGTCCAGGGAAGGCTACACCTTC
TRBV28	NA	TRBJ2-1	NA	CASSWGTVIEQFF	TGTGCCAGCAGTTGGGGCACAGTAATTGAGCAGTTCTTC
TRBV9	NA	TRBJ2-3	TRBD2	CASSVAGTSVSTDTQYF	TGTGCCAGCAGCGTAGCCGGGACTAGCGTCAGCACAGATACGCAGTATTTT
TRBV28	NA	TRBJ1-5	NA	CASSLQQISNQPQHF	TGTGCCAGCAGCCTTCAACAGATTAGCAATCAGCCCCAGCATTTT
TRBV14	NA	TRBJ1-1	NA	CASSQGRANTEAFF	TGTGCCAGCAGCCAAGGCAGGGCGAACACTGAAGCTTTCTTT
TRBV6-4	NA	TRBJ1-1	NA	CASSEDVSTEAFF	TGTGCCAGCAGTGAAGATGTCAGCACTGAAGCTTTCTTT
TRBV2	NA	TRBJ2-5	NA	CASSERLQGETQYF	TGTGCCAGCAGTGAACGTCTGCAGGGGGAGACCCAGTACTTC
TRBV6-5	NA	TRBJ1-2	NA	CASRTANYGYTF	TGTGCCAGCCGGACAGCCAACTATGGCTACACCTTC
TRBV7-8	NA	TRBJ2-1	NA	CASTRFGDSNEQFF	TGTGCCAGCACCCGCTTTGGGGACTCCAATGAGCAGTTCTTC
TRBV7-2	NA	TRBJ2-3	TRBD2	CASSLGPLAGAIDTQYF	TGTGCCAGCAGCTTAGGGCCCCTAGCGGGAGCTATAGATACGCAGTATTTT
TRBV6-1	NA	TRBJ1-5	NA	CASSLGLTSNQPQHF	TGTGCCAGCAGTCTCGGACTTACTAGCAATCAGCCCCAGCATTTT
TRBV28	few	TRBJ1-2	NA	CASRQGTLGYTF	TGTGCCAGCAGGCAAGGGACTTTGGGCTACACCTTC
TRBV4-3	few	TRBJ2-1	TRBD1	CASSQGGGQGINEQFF	TGCGCCAGCAGCCAAGGGGGGGGACAGGGGATCAATGAGCAGTTCTTC
TRBV5-1	NA	TRBJ2-1	NA	CASSLVGRTMKQFF	TGCGCCAGCAGCTTGGTGGGCCGTACAATGAAGCAGTTCTTC
TRBV28	few	TRBJ2-2	TRBD2	CASSTRTSTLTGELFF	TGTGCCAGCAGCACACGGACTAGCACTCTGACCGGGGAGCTGTTTTTT
TRBV5-1	NA	TRBJ1-1	TRBD1	CASSLGTGRYTEAFF	TGCGCCAGCAGTTTGGGGACAGGGAGATACACTGAAGCTTTCTTT
TRBV4-1	NA	TRBJ2-1	TRBD2	CASSQGTLAGNEQFF	TGCGCCAGCAGCCAAGGGACGCTAGCGGGGAATGAGCAGTTCTTC
TRBV7-8	NA	TRBJ2-5	TRBD1	CASSSRQGAQGWETQYF	TGTGCCAGCAGCAGCCGACAGGGGGCCCAGGGATGGGAGACCCAGTACTTC
TRBV5-1	once	TRBJ1-1	TRBD1	CASSGGSGQGAPLGTEAFF	TGCGCCAGCAGCGGGGGATCGGGACAGGGGGCTCCCCTGGGAACTGAAGCTTTCTTT
TRBV5-6	NA	TRBJ1-1	NA	CASSLGAGALNTEAFF	TGTGCCAGCAGCTTGGGGGCGGGGGCGCTGAACACTGAAGCTTTCTTT
TRBV10-2	NA	TRBJ1-1	NA	CASSGIIPAEPEAFF	TGCGCCAGCAGTGGCATAATTCCAGCGGAACCTGAAGCTTTCTTT
TRBV21-1	NA	TRBJ2-1	NA	CASIPFRTSNNEQFF	TGTGCCAGCATCCCTTTCCGGACTAGCAACAATGAGCAGTTCTTC
TRBV6-6	NA	TRBJ1-5	NA	CASTPPGGGNQPQHF	TGTGCCAGCACCCCCCCGGGGGGGGGAAATCAGCCCCAGCATTTT
TRBV27	NA	TRBJ2-5	TRBD1	CASSTGTGGAETQYF	TGTGCCAGCAGTACCGGGACAGGGGGAGCAGAGACCCAGTACTTC
TRBV7-8	NA	TRBJ2-1	NA	CASSFNAATAHNEQFF	TGTGCCAGCAGCTTCAACGCCGCGACAGCCCACAATGAGCAGTTCTTC
TRBV19	NA	TRBJ2-3	NA	CASSLLADRSDTQYF	TGTGCCAGTAGCCTGTTAGCGGATCGGTCAGATACGCAGTATTTT
TRBV6-1	NA	TRBJ1-2	NA	CASKGVNGYTF	TGTGCCAGCAAAGGGGTGAATGGCTACACCTTC
TRBV5-1	few	TRBJ1-4	NA	CASSPGLVEKLFF	TGCGCCAGCAGCCCGGGACTGGTTGAAAAACTGTTTTTT
TRBV4-1	NA	TRBJ1-4	TRBD1	CASKMTGERATNEKLFF	TGCGCCAGCAAGATGACAGGGGAACGCGCAACTAATGAAAAACTGTTTTTT
TRBV4-3	NA	TRBJ2-2	TRBD1	CASSQEGTGGGGELFF	TGCGCCAGCAGCCAAGAGGGGACAGGGGGTGGCGGGGAGCTGTTTTTT
TRBV7-6	NA	TRBJ2-1	TRBD2	CASSYIAGGPYNEQFF	TGTGCCAGCAGTTATATAGCGGGGGGTCCATACAATGAGCAGTTCTTC
TRBV19	once	TRBJ2-5	NA	CASSAQISKTQYF	TGTGCCAGTAGTGCCCAGATCTCGAAGACCCAGTACTTC
TRBV30	NA	TRBJ2-3	TRBD2	CAWSVLGGRGDTQYF	TGTGCCTGGAGTGTACTAGGCGGGAGGGGAGATACGCAGTATTTT